This T cell receptor beta chain was documented in a study of identical twins. Findings and caveats of the study: With beta out-of-frame sequences, excess sharing by twins was weaker. Carriage of fewer insertions was seen in abundant cord blood beta clonotypes, whereas memory repertoires showed none. With monozygotic twins, out-of-frame TCR alpha sharing exceeded what models estimated. In drawing conclusions, the study used cross-sectional statistical analysis and did not follow the same donors.

TCRdb re-called the 5' RACE reads with MiXCR, one entry per CDR3 protein. The sample has some 1,700,000 distinct CDR3 sequences, less than 40% seen once. Per the germline V gene, CDR1 is DFQATT and CDR2 is SNEGSKA (reference sequence). This CDR3 is built from 17 residues. As for this clonotype: The antigen is undetermined. A read error may account for a junction end that differs from germline.

The TCR was taken from a newborn girl in good health. The material sequenced was cord blood. V usage is TRBV20-1 and J usage is TRBJ2-3; 8 positions match TRBD1. CDR3 residues: CSVRPPLSGQVTDTQYF. The CDR3 DNA reads TGCAGTGTTAGACCCCCTCTTTCGGGACAGGTCACAGATACGCAGTATTTT.